Listed below are T cell receptor beta chains from one sample, sequenced in a study of cytomegalovirus exposure and HLA in healthy donors. Data came from immunoSEQ multiplex PCR; TCRdb stores just in-frame clones and leaves some out. The table has around 120,000 clones, about four fifths seen once; the top ten hold just over 1%. The sequencing input was PBMCs. These receptor sequences come from a human donor in good health. The CDR3 runs from the conserved cysteine through the conserved F or W. Fields, in order: D gene, V gene, clone size, J gene, CDR3 protein, CDR3 DNA. The D gene is left open where the match is weak. Not every row has a clone size; where given, it reads once, few, many or a size class.

d_gene: -; v_gene: TRBV27; abundance: -; j_gene: TRBJ2-1; CDR3aa: CASSWAALTDEQFF; CDR3nt: TGTGCCAGCAGTTGGGCAGCACTGACCGATGAGCAGTTCTTC
d_gene: -; v_gene: TRBV9; abundance: -; j_gene: TRBJ1-1; CDR3aa: CASSVGVRPTMNTEAFF; CDR3nt: TGTGCCAGCAGCGTAGGGGTTAGGCCGACAATGAACACTGAAGCTTTCTTT
d_gene: -; v_gene: TRBV28; abundance: -; j_gene: TRBJ1-1; CDR3aa: CASRTELNTEAFF; CDR3nt: TGTGCCAGCAGGACAGAGTTGAACACTGAAGCTTTCTTT
d_gene: -; v_gene: TRBV7-9; abundance: -; j_gene: TRBJ1-6; CDR3aa: CASSVGGEGSPLHF; CDR3nt: TGTGCCAGCAGCGTAGGGGGGGAGGGTTCACCCCTCCACTTT
d_gene: -; v_gene: TRBV5-6; abundance: -; j_gene: TRBJ2-1; CDR3aa: CASSFDPGGYYNEQFF; CDR3nt: TGTGCCAGCAGCTTCGACCCCGGGGGTTATTACAATGAGCAGTTCTTC
d_gene: TRBD1; v_gene: TRBV4-1; abundance: -; j_gene: TRBJ2-7; CDR3aa: CASSQGTGKFYEQYF; CDR3nt: TGCGCCAGCAGCCAAGGGACAGGGAAGTTCTACGAGCAGTACTTC
d_gene: TRBD1; v_gene: TRBV11-2; abundance: -; j_gene: TRBJ1-1; CDR3aa: CASSLDRGPTEAFF; CDR3nt: TGTGCCAGCAGCTTAGACAGGGGGCCCACTGAAGCTTTCTTT
d_gene: TRBD1; v_gene: TRBV7-9; abundance: -; j_gene: TRBJ2-5; CDR3aa: CASSLLGTGGLRETQYF; CDR3nt: TGTGCCAGCAGCTTACTCGGGACAGGGGGCTTGAGAGAGACCCAGTACTTC
d_gene: TRBD2; v_gene: TRBV5-6; abundance: -; j_gene: TRBJ2-7; CDR3aa: CASSFGAGGPYEQYF; CDR3nt: TGTGCCAGCAGCTTCGGGGCGGGGGGGCCCTACGAGCAGTACTTC
d_gene: TRBD1; v_gene: TRBV6-6; abundance: -; j_gene: TRBJ1-4; CDR3aa: CASSYNDRGVQKLFF; CDR3nt: TGTGCCAGCAGCTACAACGACAGGGGTGTGCAAAAACTGTTTTTT
d_gene: TRBD2; v_gene: TRBV9; abundance: once; j_gene: TRBJ2-7; CDR3aa: CASSSRGVGYEQYF; CDR3nt: TGTGCCAGCAGCTCCCGGGGGGTTGGCTACGAGCAGTACTTC
d_gene: -; v_gene: TRBV6-1; abundance: once; j_gene: TRBJ2-6; CDR3aa: CASSPAGSGANVLTF; CDR3nt: TGTGCCAGCAGTCCAGCAGGCTCTGGGGCCAACGTCCTGACTTTC
d_gene: -; v_gene: TRBV5-4; abundance: -; j_gene: TRBJ1-2; CDR3aa: CASSLGWQVNYGYTF; CDR3nt: TGTGCCAGCAGCTTGGGTTGGCAGGTGAACTATGGCTACACCTTC
d_gene: -; v_gene: TRBV2; abundance: -; j_gene: TRBJ1-5; CDR3aa: CASSGGSQNQPQHF; CDR3nt: TGTGCCAGCAGTGGTGGTTCGCAGAATCAGCCCCAGCATTTT
d_gene: -; v_gene: TRBV7-9; abundance: -; j_gene: TRBJ1-6; CDR3aa: CASSPGVTDNSPLHF; CDR3nt: TGTGCCAGCAGCCCTGGGGTGACAGATAATTCACCCCTCCACTTT
d_gene: TRBD1; v_gene: TRBV19; abundance: -; j_gene: TRBJ2-7; CDR3aa: CASSLTGIPYEQYF; CDR3nt: TGTGCCAGTAGTCTGACAGGGATCCCCTACGAGCAGTACTTC
d_gene: -; v_gene: TRBV7-9; abundance: -; j_gene: TRBJ1-6; CDR3aa: CASSLGDSNSPLHF; CDR3nt: TGTGCCAGCAGCTTAGGGGACTCTAATTCACCCCTCCACTTT
d_gene: -; v_gene: TRBV6-5; abundance: once; j_gene: TRBJ2-5; CDR3aa: CASSPQRLGRTQYF; CDR3nt: TGTGCCAGCAGCCCCCAGAGGTTGGGTCGGACCCAGTACTTC
d_gene: TRBD1; v_gene: TRBV6-5; abundance: -; j_gene: TRBJ2-7; CDR3aa: CASSWDRGYEQYF; CDR3nt: TGTGCCAGCAGCTGGGACAGGGGCTACGAGCAGTACTTC
d_gene: TRBD2; v_gene: TRBV6-1; abundance: few; j_gene: TRBJ2-7; CDR3aa: CASRLAGDYEQYF; CDR3nt: TGTGCCAGCCGACTAGCGGGGGACTACGAGCAGTACTTC
d_gene: -; v_gene: TRBV2; abundance: -; j_gene: TRBJ1-2; CDR3aa: CASRTGGGGGYTF; CDR3nt: TGTGCCAGCAGAACGGGGGGGGGCGGTGGCTACACCTTC
d_gene: -; v_gene: TRBV5-8; abundance: -; j_gene: TRBJ1-5; CDR3aa: CASSLIGRNQPQHF; CDR3nt: TGTGCCAGCAGCTTAATCGGTCGGAATCAGCCCCAGCATTTT
d_gene: -; v_gene: TRBV7-2; abundance: -; j_gene: TRBJ1-1; CDR3aa: CASSRRRDTEAFF; CDR3nt: TGTGCCAGCAGTCGCCGACGGGACACTGAAGCTTTCTTT
d_gene: -; v_gene: TRBV7-8; abundance: -; j_gene: TRBJ2-7; CDR3aa: CASSLGDGGAVYEQYF; CDR3nt: TGTGCCAGCAGCTTAGGGGATGGGGGGGCGGTGTACGAGCAGTACTTC
d_gene: -; v_gene: TRBV7-2; abundance: -; j_gene: TRBJ1-5; CDR3aa: CASSLAGGGSNQPQHF; CDR3nt: TGTGCCAGCAGCTTAGCTGGGGGCGGAAGCAATCAGCCCCAGCATTTT
d_gene: -; v_gene: TRBV19; abundance: -; j_gene: TRBJ1-1; CDR3aa: CASASGRSGYFSTEAFF; CDR3nt: TGTGCCAGTGCCTCAGGGCGGAGTGGGTATTTTAGCACTGAAGCTTTCTTT
d_gene: -; v_gene: TRBV15; abundance: -; j_gene: TRBJ1-6; CDR3aa: CATSPAGRGNSPLHF; CDR3nt: TGTGCCACCAGCCCCGCGGGGAGGGGGAATTCACCCCTCCACTTT
d_gene: -; v_gene: TRBV4-2; abundance: few; j_gene: TRBJ1-1; CDR3aa: CASSQVFEQNTEAFF; CDR3nt: TGTGCCAGCAGCCAAGTGTTTGAGCAGAACACTGAAGCTTTCTTT
d_gene: -; v_gene: TRBV6-7; abundance: once; j_gene: TRBJ1-2; CDR3aa: CASRLYGPVRPAGWYGYTF; CDR3nt: TGTGCCAGCAGACTTTATGGACCGGTAAGGCCAGCGGGATGGTATGGCTACACCTTC
d_gene: TRBD1; v_gene: TRBV7-9; abundance: -; j_gene: TRBJ1-2; CDR3aa: CASSQLDRGNYGYTF; CDR3nt: TGTGCCAGCAGCCAATTGGACAGGGGAAACTATGGCTACACCTTC
d_gene: TRBD2; v_gene: TRBV11-2; abundance: -; j_gene: TRBJ2-7; CDR3aa: CASSPGGPSIYEQYF; CDR3nt: TGTGCCAGCAGTCCGGGGGGTCCCTCTATCTACGAGCAGTACTTC
d_gene: -; v_gene: TRBV6-5; abundance: -; j_gene: TRBJ2-7; CDR3aa: CASSRDSPRYEQYF; CDR3nt: TGTGCCAGCAGTCGGGACTCTCCTCGTTACGAGCAGTACTTC
d_gene: TRBD2; v_gene: TRBV4-2; abundance: -; j_gene: TRBJ2-7; CDR3aa: CASNSGTSGYEQYF; CDR3nt: TGTGCCAGCAATTCGGGGACTAGCGGGTACGAGCAGTACTTC
d_gene: TRBD1; v_gene: TRBV14; abundance: -; j_gene: TRBJ2-7; CDR3aa: CASSQEYQGQVNYEQYF; CDR3nt: TGTGCCAGCAGCCAAGAATATCAGGGACAGGTTAACTACGAGCAGTACTTC
d_gene: TRBD2; v_gene: TRBV4-1; abundance: -; j_gene: TRBJ2-5; CDR3aa: CASSQGESSGGETQYF; CDR3nt: TGCGCCAGCAGCCAAGGGGAGTCTAGCGGGGGGGAGACCCAGTACTTC
d_gene: TRBD1; v_gene: TRBV7-7; abundance: -; j_gene: TRBJ2-2; CDR3aa: CASSQGQGGELFF; CDR3nt: TGTGCTAGCAGCCAGGGACAGGGCGGGGAGCTGTTTTTT
d_gene: -; v_gene: TRBV5-5; abundance: once; j_gene: TRBJ1-3; CDR3aa: CASSLRGGEGNTIYF; CDR3nt: TGTGCCAGCAGCTTGAGGGGGGGCGAGGGAAACACCATATATTTT
d_gene: TRBD2; v_gene: TRBV28; abundance: -; j_gene: TRBJ2-3; CDR3aa: CASSLWASGSTDTQYF; CDR3nt: TGTGCCAGCAGTTTATGGGCTAGCGGTAGCACAGATACGCAGTATTTT
d_gene: -; v_gene: TRBV29-1; abundance: -; j_gene: TRBJ2-6; CDR3aa: CSVEEGPRPGKNSGANVLTF; CDR3nt: TGCAGCGTTGAGGAGGGTCCCAGACCCGGAAAAAACTCCGGGGCCAACGTCCTGACTTTC
d_gene: TRBD1; v_gene: TRBV27; abundance: few; j_gene: TRBJ1-5; CDR3aa: CASGQGVNQPQHF; CDR3nt: TGTGCCTCGGGACAGGGTGTCAATCAGCCCCAGCATTTT
d_gene: -; v_gene: TRBV5-1; abundance: -; j_gene: TRBJ2-7; CDR3aa: CASSLLKEASYEQYF; CDR3nt: TGCGCCAGCAGCTTGTTAAAGGAGGCCTCCTACGAGCAGTACTTC
d_gene: TRBD1; v_gene: TRBV6-1; abundance: -; j_gene: TRBJ1-1; CDR3aa: CASPPPGTGATEAFF; CDR3nt: TGTGCCAGCCCCCCACCAGGGACAGGGGCCACTGAAGCTTTCTTT
d_gene: -; v_gene: TRBV7-9; abundance: -; j_gene: TRBJ2-7; CDR3aa: CASSLTSYEQYF; CDR3nt: TGTGCCAGCAGCCTAACTTCCTACGAGCAGTACTTC
d_gene: TRBD2; v_gene: TRBV6-1; abundance: -; j_gene: TRBJ2-3; CDR3aa: CASSGRLAGRTDTQYF; CDR3nt: TGTGCCAGCAGTGGAAGACTAGCGGGGCGAACAGATACGCAGTATTTT
d_gene: -; v_gene: TRBV19; abundance: -; j_gene: TRBJ1-6; CDR3aa: CASKRDSLDSPLHF; CDR3nt: TGTGCCAGTAAAAGAGACAGTTTGGATTCACCCCTCCACTTT
d_gene: -; v_gene: TRBV11-2; abundance: -; j_gene: TRBJ1-4; CDR3aa: CASSPLGTVNEKLFF; CDR3nt: TGTGCCAGCAGCCCACTGGGCACAGTTAATGAAAAACTGTTTTTT
d_gene: -; v_gene: TRBV7-3; abundance: -; j_gene: TRBJ1-1; CDR3aa: CASSGDGTEAFF; CDR3nt: TGTGCCAGCAGCGGAGATGGGACTGAAGCTTTCTTT
d_gene: TRBD1; v_gene: TRBV6-5; abundance: -; j_gene: TRBJ1-2; CDR3aa: CASSYRTGSYGYTF; CDR3nt: TGTGCCAGCAGTTACCGGACAGGGAGCTATGGCTACACCTTC
d_gene: -; v_gene: TRBV7-8; abundance: -; j_gene: TRBJ2-7; CDR3aa: CASSFRAGFYEQYF; CDR3nt: TGTGCCAGCAGCTTTCGGGCAGGGTTCTACGAGCAGTACTTC
d_gene: TRBD2; v_gene: TRBV28; abundance: -; j_gene: TRBJ2-7; CDR3aa: CASRTDPGLAKYEQYF; CDR3nt: TGTGCCAGCAGGACCGATCCGGGACTAGCGAAATACGAGCAGTACTTC
d_gene: -; v_gene: TRBV7-8; abundance: -; j_gene: TRBJ1-2; CDR3aa: CASSLDRAPPSGTYGYTF; CDR3nt: TGTGCCAGCAGCTTAGACAGGGCTCCTCCGTCGGGGACCTATGGCTACACCTTC
d_gene: TRBD1; v_gene: TRBV19; abundance: -; j_gene: TRBJ2-7; CDR3aa: CASRTGNYEQYF; CDR3nt: TGTGCCAGCCGGACAGGAAACTACGAGCAGTACTTC
d_gene: -; v_gene: TRBV7-2; abundance: -; j_gene: TRBJ1-1; CDR3aa: CASSKLFSAGGLNTEAFF; CDR3nt: TGTGCCAGCAGCAAGTTATTTAGCGCGGGGGGCTTGAACACTGAAGCTTTCTTT
d_gene: TRBD2; v_gene: TRBV19; abundance: -; j_gene: TRBJ2-2; CDR3aa: CASSTPGLGHTGELFF; CDR3nt: TGTGCCAGTAGTACACCGGGACTAGGTCATACCGGGGAGCTGTTTTTT
d_gene: -; v_gene: TRBV2; abundance: -; j_gene: TRBJ1-1; CDR3aa: CASSEGWGRDTEAFF; CDR3nt: TGTGCCAGCAGTGAAGGTTGGGGCAGGGACACTGAAGCTTTCTTT
d_gene: TRBD1; v_gene: TRBV5-6; abundance: -; j_gene: TRBJ1-2; CDR3aa: CASRLPADRDVRGYTF; CDR3nt: TGTGCCAGCAGACTACCTGCGGACAGGGACGTTAGGGGCTACACCTTC
d_gene: TRBD2; v_gene: TRBV7-2; abundance: -; j_gene: TRBJ2-5; CDR3aa: CASSLRWRLAEGETQYF; CDR3nt: TGTGCCAGCAGCTTAAGGTGGCGGCTAGCGGAGGGAGAGACCCAGTACTTC
d_gene: -; v_gene: TRBV28; abundance: once; j_gene: TRBJ1-5; CDR3aa: CASSSSGGALGHF; CDR3nt: TGTGCCAGCAGTTCCTCCGGCGGCGCCCTCGGGCATTTT
d_gene: -; v_gene: TRBV9; abundance: -; j_gene: TRBJ2-7; CDR3aa: CASSVAGVAGEQYF; CDR3nt: TGTGCCAGCAGCGTAGCGGGGGTTGCGGGAGAGCAGTACTTC